A single sample is the source of the 26 T cell receptor beta chains below, sequenced in a study of post-analysis software for immune sequencing data. Broader study findings: Patients had higher frequencies than controls of roughly five TRBV segments, including TRBV5-6, TRBV5-1 and TRBV20-1.

Included in the TCR beta cDNA libraries were unique molecular identifiers. TCRdb processed the PCR reads anew with MiXCR; each CDR3 protein has one entry. Here the sample spans 750,000 to 950,000 distinct CDR3 sequences, under 60% being singletons. The antigens of these receptors remain unknown. Specimen: blood. The receptor set was obtained from a girl aged 5 to 17 with multiple sclerosis.

This chain uses TRBV25-1 with TRBJ2-5, with TRBD1 identical over 10 bases. Germline assignment: CDR1 MGHDK and CDR2 SYGVNS. The CDR3 spans 14 residues. V lost 5 bases, J lost 1 base, and 1 base stayed unmatched. In DNA form, the CDR3 reads TGTGCCAGCAGTAGACAGGGGGCCCAAGAGACCCAGTACTTC. This codes for CASSRQGAQETQYF.

This clonotype was counted a few times. V gene TRBV20-1 combines with J gene TRBJ2-5; TRBD2 is a possible D gene (6 bases). The last part of the DNA fits TRBJ2-7 better; the J call may be wrong. The length of the CDR3 is 14 residues. Germline V CDR1 and CDR2: DFQATT, SNEGSKA (reference sequence). The CDR3 region has the DNA TGCAGTGCCCGGGTAGGGACTGGGACCTACGAGCAGTACTTC. It specifies CSARVGTGTYEQYF.

The V and J genes are TRBV7-2 and TRBJ2-3, with TRBD2 matching 13 bases. Unmatched junction bases numbered 5, after V lost 1 base and J lost 4 bases. The length of the CDR3 is 17 residues. Germline V CDR1 and CDR2: SGHTA, FQGNSA. CDR3 nucleotides: TGTGCCAGCAGCTTAGGGAGGACTAGCGGGAGTCCAGATACGCAGTATTTT. Translating it yields CASSLGRTSGSPDTQYF. Full variable domain (missing parts from reference TRBV7-2 and TRBJ2-3): GAGVSQSPSNKVTEKGKDVELRCDPISGHTALYWYRQSLGQGLEFLIYFQGNSAPDKSGLPSDRFSAERTGGSVSTLTIQRTQQEDSAVYLCASSLGRTSGSPDTQYFGPGTRLTVL.

CDR3 protein: CAWTPGLDGYTF. The CDR3 DNA reads as TGTGCCTGGACCCCGGGATTGGATGGCTACACCTTC. The rearrangement joins TRBV30 to TRBJ1-2; D unclear. This CDR3 has 12 residues. Germline CDR1 GTSNPN, CDR2 SVGIG (reference sequence). With 4 bases removed from V and 6 bases from J, the gap between germline ends came to 12 bases.

This clonotype was detected a few times. V is TRBV20-1 and J is TRBJ2-7; D is possibly TRBD1 (6 bases). Deletions cut 3 bases from V and 0 bases from J, with 18 bases between. Germline loops: CDR1 DFQATT, CDR2 SNEGSKA (reference sequence). The CDR3 consists of 16 residues. The CDR3 nucleotides read TGCAGTGCTAGGATAGGGCAGAGGGGACACTCCTACGAGCAGTACTTC. Protein sequence: CSARIGQRGHSYEQYF.

The CDR3 protein is CASSPTLGQGRDEQFF. The CDR3 coding sequence is TGTGCCAGCAGCCCCACGTTGGGACAGGGTAGGGATGAGCAGTTCTTC. This chain links TRBV14 with TRBJ2-1; TRBD1 matches 9 bases. V was pared by 4 bases and J by 8 bases, with 12 bases of the junction left unmatched. From germline, CDR1 is SGHDN and CDR2 FVKESK. This CDR3 spans 16 amino acids.

The rearrangement uses TRBV12-3 or TRBV12-4 and TRBJ2-1; 8 bases align to TRBD2. The V gene end was trimmed by 10 bases and the J gene end by 3 bases; junction bases not matched to a gene: 5. This CDR3 spans 13 amino acids. The CDR3, as DNA: TGTGCCACCGCACTAGCGGTCTACAATGAGCAGTTCTTC. As protein: CATALAVYNEQFF.

The V call is TRBV4-3, the J call TRBJ1-1; D unresolved. This CDR3 contains 13 residues. Germline V CDR1 and CDR2: LGHNA, YSLEER. Trimming removed 6 bases at V and 3 bases at J, with 11 bases between. The CDR3 DNA sequence: TGCGCCAGCAGTCCAGGATGGGACACTGAAGCTTTCTTT. Its translation: CASSPGWDTEAFF.

As concerns this clonotype: Relative to the germline gene, one junction end is altered; a read error may explain this. The CDR3 here is CTSSLRGTGGGNYGYTF. CDR3 in DNA: TGCACCAGCAGCTTGAGAGGGACAGGGGGCGGTAACTATGGCTACACCTTC. The rearrangement links TRBV5-1 to TRBJ1-2; 12 positions match TRBD1. In germline, CDR1 is SGHRS, CDR2 YFSETQ. This CDR3 is built from 17 residues. The whole variable domain, remainder taken from reference TRBV5-1 and TRBJ1-2, is KAGVTQTPRYLIKTRGQQVTLSCSPISGHRSVSWYQQTPGQGLQFLFEYFSETQRNKGNFPGRFSGRQFSNSRSEMNVSTLELGDSALYLCTSSLRGTGGGNYGYTFGSGTRLTVV.

The chain joins TRBV9 to TRBJ2-2, with 8 bases fitting TRBD2. The CDR3 has 16 residues. The germline V gene encodes CDR1 SGDLS and CDR2 YYNGEE. Trimming at V came to 4 bases and at J to 2 bases, leaving 7 bases not matched to a gene. CDR3 amino acids: CASSSAAGGNTGELFF. CDR3 DNA sequence: TGTGCCAGCAGCTCCGCTGCGGGGGGAAACACCGGGGAGCTGTTTTTT.

CDR3 sequence (DNA): TGTGCCAGCAGGGAGACTAGCGGGAGTAACAAAAACATTCAGTACTTC. Its translation: CASRETSGSNKNIQYF. This chain joins TRBV6-6 and TRBJ2-4; 12 nucleotides match TRBD2. The V gene end was trimmed by 6 bases and the J gene end by 3 bases; junction bases not matched to a gene: 6. The CDR3 totals 16 residues. CDR1 and CDR2 (germline): MNHNY, SVGAGI (reference sequence).

CDR3 residues: CASSLAGEPQHF. The CDR3 DNA is TGTGCCAGCAGCTTAGCCGGGGAACCCCAGCATTTT. The chain couples TRBV7-9 to TRBJ1-5; D remains unclear. Germline lookup yields CDR1 SEHNR and CDR2 FQNEAQ (reference sequence). V dropped 0 bases and J dropped 10 bases, with 7 bases sitting between them. This CDR3 is built from 12 residues.

This chain connects TRBV9 to TRBJ2-5; 9 nucleotides match TRBD2. TRBJ2-7 explains the end of the DNA better; the J call may be wrong. The CDR3 extends over 15 amino acids. Germline assignment: CDR1 SGDLS and CDR2 YYNGEE. In nucleotides, the CDR3 is TGTGCCAGCAGCCCGGATAGCGGGAGTATCCACGAGCAGTACTTC. Translation: CASSPDSGSIHEQYF.

This clonotype was seen many times. The rearrangement uses TRBV6-2 or TRBV6-3 and TRBJ2-7, with 9 bases fitting TRBD2. The CDR3 contains 15 residues. Germline values: CDR1 MNHEY, CDR2 SVGEGT. J was trimmed by 2 bases and V by 5 bases; bases with no gene match: 7. CDR3 region: CASSPRLAGTYEQYF. In nucleotides, the CDR3 is TGTGCCAGCAGTCCCCGGCTAGCGGGGACCTACGAGCAGTACTTC.

The chain recombines TRBV7-8 with TRBJ2-3; TRBD2 matches at 7 bases. Germline CDR1 is SGHVS and CDR2 is FQNEAQ. The CDR3 runs to 16 residues. Trimming at V came to 1 base and at J to 6 bases, leaving 10 bases not matched to a gene. This chain's CDR3 is CASSLVASGPLDTQYF. CDR3 in DNA: TGTGCCAGCAGCTTAGTGGCTAGCGGACCCCTCGATACGCAGTATTTT.

The rearrangement links TRBV12-5 to TRBJ2-5, with D possibly TRBD2 on 6 matching bases. Per the germline V gene, CDR1 is LGHNT and CDR2 is FRNRAP. V lost 8 bases and J 2 bases, leaving 15 bases between the germline ends. The CDR3 is 14 residues long. The chain's CDR3 is CASKSSEGQETQYF. The CDR3 DNA sequence: TGTGCTAGTAAATCTAGCGAGGGGCAAGAGACCCAGTACTTC.

V and J are TRBV10-3 and TRBJ2-6, with a possible D match to TRBD1 (6 bases). The CDR3 runs to 17 residues. The V gene lost 5 bases and the J gene lost 0 bases, with 14 bases spanning the gap. Germline CDR1 and CDR2: ENHRY and SYGVKD. CDR3 region: CAISSHRDLSGANVLTF. The CDR3 DNA is TGTGCCATCAGTTCACACAGGGACCTCTCTGGGGCCAACGTCCTGACTTTC.

This chain links TRBV20-1 with TRBJ2-4, with D perhaps TRBD2 (6 bases). This CDR3 spans 14 amino acids. From germline, CDR1 is DFQATT and CDR2 SNEGSKA (reference sequence). V lost 6 bases to trimming and J lost 3 bases, with 15 bases between them. The CDR3 loop is CSAHAEGVKNIQYF. In DNA, the CDR3 is TGCAGTGCCCACGCGGAGGGCGTCAAAAACATTCAGTACTTC.

V usage is TRBV12-3 or TRBV12-4 and J usage is TRBJ2-4; D unclear. V was shortened by 5 bases and J by 15 bases, with 8 bases between the two germline ends. The CDR3 consists of 9 residues. This CDR3 is CASSLHGYF. In nucleotides, the CDR3 is TGTGCCAGCAGTCTCCACGGGTACTTC.

The chain has TRBV11-2 and TRBJ1-2; D gene ambiguous. With 5 bases removed from V and 10 bases from J, the gap between germline ends came to 17 bases. This CDR3 comprises 13 residues. Germline values: CDR1 SGHAT, CDR2 FQNNGV. The CDR3 region has the DNA TGTGCCAGCAGCCCTAGCCCGACGGAACTCTACACCTTC. As protein: CASSPSPTELYTF.

The chain uses TRBV20-1 and TRBJ2-3, with a possible D match to TRBD2 (6 bases). This CDR3 contains 13 residues. The V gene's germline CDR1 is DFQATT and CDR2 SNEGSKA (reference sequence). Trimming removed 7 bases from V and 1 base from J, with 12 bases in between. Here the CDR3 reads CSGSGAGTDTQYF. The CDR3 DNA reads TGCAGTGGGTCGGGAGCCGGCACAGATACGCAGTATTTT.

A few counts support this clonotype. The V and J genes are TRBV20-1 and TRBJ2-7, with TRBD2 matching over 7 bases. The ends lost 2 bases at V and 4 bases at J; junction bases unmatched: 11. This CDR3 contains 15 residues. In germline, CDR1 is DFQATT, CDR2 SNEGSKA (reference sequence). CDR3 nucleotides: TGCAGTGCTAGATCGTCTAGCGGCCACAAATACGAGCAGTACTTC. Its translation is CSARSSSGHKYEQYF.

Concerning this clonotype: With a much larger clone just one base away, this may be a read error. The chain is built from TRBV7-9 and TRBJ2-5, with D perhaps matching TRBD2 (5 bases). The CDR3 has 12 amino acids. The V gene lost 4 bases and the J gene lost 7 bases, with 10 bases spanning the gap. Germline CDR1 is SEHNR and CDR2 is FQNEAQ (reference sequence). The CDR3 region is CASSYAGGTQYF. CDR3 in DNA: TGTGCCAGCAGCTACGCTGGAGGGACCCAGTACTTC.

The V and J genes are TRBV12-3 or TRBV12-4 and TRBJ1-2; 9 nucleotides align to TRBD1. V was clipped by 4 bases and J by 0 bases; unmatched bases: 3. This CDR3 has 15 residues. The CDR3 here is CASSWTGAANYGYTF. The CDR3 DNA follows: TGTGCCAGCAGTTGGACAGGGGCCGCTAACTATGGCTACACCTTC.

The sample holds a few counts of this clonotype. The chain carries TRBV20-1 and TRBJ2-3, with 9 bases fitting TRBD2. V lost 0 bases, J lost 2 bases, and 12 bases stayed unmatched. In germline, CDR1 is DFQATT, CDR2 SNEGSKA (reference sequence). The CDR3 is 18 amino acids. CDR3 coding DNA: TGCAGTGCTAGAGATATTCCTCTGGCGGGAGGGAACACAGATACGCAGTATTTT. Residues: CSARDIPLAGGNTDTQYF.

This clonotype has just one count. The chain has TRBV2 and TRBJ2-1, with D perhaps TRBD1 or TRBD2 (5 bases each). Germline V gene data show CDR1 as SNHLY and CDR2 as FYNNEI. This CDR3 is 15 amino acids long. Trimming shortened V by 0 bases and J by 3 bases, and 9 bases separated the two germline ends. CDR3 sequence reads: CASSEAGPLYNEQFF. CDR3 sequence (DNA): TGTGCCAGCAGTGAAGCGGGACCTCTCTACAATGAGCAGTTCTTC.